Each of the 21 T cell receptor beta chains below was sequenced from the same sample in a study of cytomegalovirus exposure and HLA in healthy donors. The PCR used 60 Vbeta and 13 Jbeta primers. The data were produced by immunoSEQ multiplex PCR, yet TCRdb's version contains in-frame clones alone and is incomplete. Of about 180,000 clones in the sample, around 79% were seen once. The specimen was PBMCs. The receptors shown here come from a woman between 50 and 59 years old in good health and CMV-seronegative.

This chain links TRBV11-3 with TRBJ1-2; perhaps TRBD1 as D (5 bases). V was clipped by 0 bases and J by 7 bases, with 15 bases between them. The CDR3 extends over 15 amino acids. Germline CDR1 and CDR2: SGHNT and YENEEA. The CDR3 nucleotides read TGTGCCAGCAGCTTAGAAATACAGGCGCCGGGTGGCTACACCTTC. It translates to CASSLEIQAPGGYTF. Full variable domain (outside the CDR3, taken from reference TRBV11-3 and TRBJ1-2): EAGVVQSPRYKIIEKKQPVAFWCNPISGHNTLYWYLQNLGQGPELLIRYENEEAVDDSQLPKDRFSAERLKGVDSTLKIQPAELGDSAVYLCASSLEIQAPGGYTFGSGTRLTVV.

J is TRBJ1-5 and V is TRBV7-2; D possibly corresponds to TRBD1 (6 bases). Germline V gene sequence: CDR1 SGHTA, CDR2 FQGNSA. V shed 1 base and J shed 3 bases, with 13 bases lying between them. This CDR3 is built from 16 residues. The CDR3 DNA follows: TGTGCCAGCAGCTTAGGGGGGGGCTGGGACAATCAGCCCCAGCATTTT. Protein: CASSLGGGWDNQPQHF.

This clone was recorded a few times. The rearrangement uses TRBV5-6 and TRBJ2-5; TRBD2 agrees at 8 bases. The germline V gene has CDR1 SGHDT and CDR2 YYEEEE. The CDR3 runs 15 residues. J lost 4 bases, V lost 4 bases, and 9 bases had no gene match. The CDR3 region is CASSPLAGGRETQYF. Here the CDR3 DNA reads TGTGCCAGCAGCCCCCTGGCGGGGGGCAGAGAGACCCAGTACTTC.

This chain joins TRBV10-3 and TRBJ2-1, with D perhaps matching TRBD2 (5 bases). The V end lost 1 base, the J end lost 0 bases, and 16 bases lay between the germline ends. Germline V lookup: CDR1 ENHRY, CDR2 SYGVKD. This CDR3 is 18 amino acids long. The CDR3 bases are TGTGCCATCAGTGAGTGGCAAGGGAGCTCTAGCTCCTACAATGAGCAGTTCTTC. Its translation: CAISEWQGSSSSYNEQFF.

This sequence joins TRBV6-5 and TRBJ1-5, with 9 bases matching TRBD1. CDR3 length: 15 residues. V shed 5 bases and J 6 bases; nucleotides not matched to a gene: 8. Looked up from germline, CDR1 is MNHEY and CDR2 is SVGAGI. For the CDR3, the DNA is TGTGCCAGCAGTGGGGGACAGGGTCATACTCAGCCCCAGCATTTT. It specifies CASSGGQGHTQPQHF.

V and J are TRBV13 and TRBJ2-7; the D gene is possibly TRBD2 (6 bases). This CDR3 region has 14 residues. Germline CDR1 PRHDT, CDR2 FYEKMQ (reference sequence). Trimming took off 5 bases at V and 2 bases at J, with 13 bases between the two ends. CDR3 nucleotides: TGTGCCAGCAGCCTTACGTCGGGGGCCTACGAGCAGTACTTC. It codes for CASSLTSGAYEQYF.

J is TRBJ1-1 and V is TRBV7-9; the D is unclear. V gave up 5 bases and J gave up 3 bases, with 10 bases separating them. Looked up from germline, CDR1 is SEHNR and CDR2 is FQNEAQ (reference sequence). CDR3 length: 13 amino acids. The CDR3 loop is CASSDTGDTEAFF. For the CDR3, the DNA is TGTGCCAGCAGCGATACGGGAGACACTGAAGCTTTCTTT.

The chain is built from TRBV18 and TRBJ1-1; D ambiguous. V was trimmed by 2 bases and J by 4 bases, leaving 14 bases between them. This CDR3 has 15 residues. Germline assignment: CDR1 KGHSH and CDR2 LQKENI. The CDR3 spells CASSPSAPGVTEAFF. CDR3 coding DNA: TGTGCCAGCTCACCATCCGCCCCCGGGGTCACTGAAGCTTTCTTT.

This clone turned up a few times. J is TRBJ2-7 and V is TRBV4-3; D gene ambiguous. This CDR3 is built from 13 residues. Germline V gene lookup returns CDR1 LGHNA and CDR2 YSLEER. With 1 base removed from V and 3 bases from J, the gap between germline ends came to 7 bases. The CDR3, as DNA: TGCGCCAGCAGCCAAGGGCGGCTCTACGAGCAGTACTTC. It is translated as CASSQGRLYEQYF.

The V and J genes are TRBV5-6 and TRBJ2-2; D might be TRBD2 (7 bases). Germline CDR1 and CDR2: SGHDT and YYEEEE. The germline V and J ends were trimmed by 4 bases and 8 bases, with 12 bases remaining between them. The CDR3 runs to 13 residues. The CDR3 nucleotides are TGTGCCAGCAGCAGGGCGGGGGCTGGGGAGCTGTTTTTT. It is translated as CASSRAGAGELFF.

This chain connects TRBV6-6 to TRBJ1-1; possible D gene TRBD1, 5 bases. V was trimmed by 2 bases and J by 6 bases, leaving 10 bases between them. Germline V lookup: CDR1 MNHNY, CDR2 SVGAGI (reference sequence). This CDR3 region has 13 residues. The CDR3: CASSYGREAEAFF. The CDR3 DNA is TGTGCCAGCAGTTACGGCAGGGAGGCTGAAGCTTTCTTT.

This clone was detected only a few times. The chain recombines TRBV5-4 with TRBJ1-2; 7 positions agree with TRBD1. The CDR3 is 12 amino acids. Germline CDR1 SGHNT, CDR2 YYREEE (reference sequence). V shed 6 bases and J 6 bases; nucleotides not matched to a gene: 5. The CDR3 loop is CASNDDRDGYTF. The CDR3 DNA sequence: TGTGCCAGCAACGATGACAGGGATGGCTACACCTTC.

The CDR3 loop reads CASHRQTNEKLFF. The CDR3 nucleotides are TGTGCCAGTCACCGACAGACAAATGAAAAACTGTTTTTT. The chain combines TRBV2 with TRBJ1-4; TRBD1 might be the D (5 bases). From germline, CDR1 is SNHLY and CDR2 FYNNEI. The CDR3 is 13 amino acids. Trimming removed 9 bases from V and 5 bases from J, with 13 bases in between.

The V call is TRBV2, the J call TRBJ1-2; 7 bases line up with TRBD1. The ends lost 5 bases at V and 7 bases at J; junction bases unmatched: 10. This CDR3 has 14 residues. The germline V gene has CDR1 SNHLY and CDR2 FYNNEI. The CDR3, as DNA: TGTGCCAGCAGTACTAAGACAGGGTCCTCTGGCTACACCTTC. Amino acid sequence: CASSTKTGSSGYTF.

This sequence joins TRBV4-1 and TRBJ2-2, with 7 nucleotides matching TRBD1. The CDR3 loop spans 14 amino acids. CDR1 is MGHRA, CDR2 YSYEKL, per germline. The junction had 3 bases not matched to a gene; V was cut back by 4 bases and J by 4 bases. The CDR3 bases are TGCGCCAGCAGCCGACCAGGGGGCACCGGGGAGCTGTTTTTT. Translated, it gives CASSRPGGTGELFF.

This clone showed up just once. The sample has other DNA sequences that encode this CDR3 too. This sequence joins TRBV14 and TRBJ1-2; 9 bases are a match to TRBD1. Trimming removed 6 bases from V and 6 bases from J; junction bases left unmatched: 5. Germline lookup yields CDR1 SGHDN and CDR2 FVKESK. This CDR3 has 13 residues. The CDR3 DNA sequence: TGTGCCAGCAGTCCCCGACAGGGGGATGGCTACACCTTC. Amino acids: CASSPRQGDGYTF.

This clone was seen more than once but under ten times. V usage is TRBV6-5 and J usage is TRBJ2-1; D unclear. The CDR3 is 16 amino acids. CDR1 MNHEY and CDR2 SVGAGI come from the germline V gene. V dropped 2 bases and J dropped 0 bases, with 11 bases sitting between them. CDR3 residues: CASSYDPWSSYNEQFF. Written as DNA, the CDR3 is TGTGCCAGCAGTTACGATCCGTGGAGCTCCTACAATGAGCAGTTCTTC.

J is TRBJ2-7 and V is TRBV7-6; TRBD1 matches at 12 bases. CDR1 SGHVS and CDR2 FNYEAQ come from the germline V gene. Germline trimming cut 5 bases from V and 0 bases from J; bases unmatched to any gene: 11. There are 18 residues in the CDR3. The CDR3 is CASSMWDRGPPSSYEQYF. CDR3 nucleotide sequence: TGTGCCAGCAGCATGTGGGACAGGGGGCCTCCCAGCTCCTACGAGCAGTACTTC. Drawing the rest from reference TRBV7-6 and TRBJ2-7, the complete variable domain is GAGVSQSPRYKVTKRGQDVALRCDPISGHVSLYWYRQALGQGPEFLTYFNYEAQQDKSGLPNDRFSAERPEGSISTLTIQRTEQRDSAMYRCASSMWDRGPPSSYEQYFGPGTRLTVT.

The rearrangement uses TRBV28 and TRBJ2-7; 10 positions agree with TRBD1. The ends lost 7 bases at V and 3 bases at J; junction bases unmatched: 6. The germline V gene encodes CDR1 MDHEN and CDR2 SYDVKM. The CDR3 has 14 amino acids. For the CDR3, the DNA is TGTGCCAGCAATGGGAGGGACAGGGGCTACGAGCAGTACTTC. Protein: CASNGRDRGYEQYF.

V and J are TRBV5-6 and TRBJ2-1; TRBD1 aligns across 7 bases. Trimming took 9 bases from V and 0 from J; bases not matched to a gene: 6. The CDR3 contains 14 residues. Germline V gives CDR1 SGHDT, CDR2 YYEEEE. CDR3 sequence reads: CATQGQSSYNEQFF. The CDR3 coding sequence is TGTGCCACACAGGGACAGAGCTCCTACAATGAGCAGTTCTTC.

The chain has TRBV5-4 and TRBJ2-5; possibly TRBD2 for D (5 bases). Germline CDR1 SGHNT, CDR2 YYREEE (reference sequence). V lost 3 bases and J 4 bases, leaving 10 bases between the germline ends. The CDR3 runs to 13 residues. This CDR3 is CASSYASTETQYF. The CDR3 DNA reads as TGTGCCAGCAGCTACGCTAGCACAGAGACCCAGTACTTC.